The 26 T cell receptor beta chains given below trace back to one sample, sequenced in a study of cytomegalovirus exposure and HLA in healthy donors. Only in-frame clones appear in the TCRdb table, and some are missing; sequencing was by immunoSEQ multiplex PCR. Counted here are around 250,000 clones, nearly 90% occurring once; the ten biggest clones make up around 0.34%. Input material: PBMCs. The receptors come from a woman between 18 and 29 years old in good health and CMV-seronegative.

The CDR3 is CASSSRGGAVDTQYF. CDR3 DNA: TGCGCCAGCAGTTCGAGAGGGGGGGCCGTCGATACGCAGTATTTT. V and J are TRBV10-2 and TRBJ2-3; a weak D match, TRBD2 (7 bases). The CDR3 has 15 amino acids. V gave up 5 bases and J gave up 6 bases, with 18 bases separating them. Germline loops: CDR1 WSHSY, CDR2 SAAADI.

The chain carries TRBV10-3 and TRBJ1-5; D is undetermined. Trimming removed 3 bases at V and 7 bases at J, with 10 bases between. This CDR3 is 13 amino acids long. Per the germline V gene, CDR1 is ENHRY and CDR2 is SYGVKD. Written as DNA, the CDR3 is TGTGCCATCAGTGAAGCGGGAGGGCAGCCCCAGCATTTT. Translating gives CAISEAGGQPQHF.

The rearrangement links TRBV30 to TRBJ2-5; a weak D match, TRBD2 (5 bases). The CDR3 covers 11 residues. Germline assignment: CDR1 GTSNPN and CDR2 SVGIG (reference sequence). V lost 8 bases, J lost 4 bases, and 11 bases lay in between. The DNA of the CDR3 is TGTGCCGGGGAGACTCCAGAGACCCAGTACTTC. Translation gives CAGETPETQYF.

The rearrangement uses TRBV11-1 and TRBJ1-6; D remains unclear. CDR1 is SGHAT, CDR2 FQDESV, per germline (reference sequence). CDR3 length: 15 amino acids. Trimming left V 1 base short and J 7 bases short, with 11 bases between. CDR3 in DNA: TGTGCCAGCAGCTTAGAGTCTCCGAGAAATTCACCCCTCCACTTT. Translation gives CASSLESPRNSPLHF. The full variable domain, with the rest looked up from reference TRBV11-1 and TRBJ1-6, is EAEVAQSPRYKITEKSQAVAFWCDPISGHATLYWYRQILGQGPELLVQFQDESVVDDSQLPKDRFSAERLKGVDSTLKIQPAELGDSAMYLCASSLESPRNSPLHFGNGTRLTVT.

A word on this clone: Other nucleotide sequences in the sample specify the same CDR3. CDR3 sequence reads: CASSFGLAGPYEQYV. CDR3 nucleotides: TGTGCCAGCAGTTTTGGTCTAGCGGGACCCTACGAGCAGTACGTC. The genes are TRBV28 and TRBJ2-7; 9 bases match TRBD2. Germline-derived CDR1 and CDR2 are MDHEN and SYDVKM. The CDR3 is 15 amino acids. V lost 3 bases, J lost 2 bases, and 5 bases stayed unmatched.

The chain's CDR3 is CASSAGQSGEQYF. The DNA of the CDR3 is TGTGCCAGCAGCGCTGGACAGTCGGGAGAGCAGTACTTC. The rearrangement uses TRBV5-4 and TRBJ2-7, with D possibly matching TRBD1 (6 bases). CDR1 and CDR2 (germline): SGHNT, YYREEE (reference sequence). The V end was cut by 4 bases, the J end by 7 bases, with 15 bases between. The CDR3 sequence is 13 residues long.

This sequence joins TRBV4-1 and TRBJ2-1; D gene uncertain. Deletions cut 3 bases from V and 7 bases from J, with 10 bases between. Germline V gene sequence: CDR1 MGHRA, CDR2 YSYEKL. The CDR3 covers 13 residues. CDR3 bases: TGCGCCAGCAGCCAGAACCCCGGGAATGAGCAGTTCTTC. It is translated as CASSQNPGNEQFF.

The V and J genes are TRBV11-2 and TRBJ2-7; D is ambiguous. The CDR3 length is 14 residues. Germline V CDR1 and CDR2: SGHAT, FQNNGV. Trimming shortened V by 1 base and J by 5 bases, and 12 bases separated the two germline ends. The CDR3 nucleotides read TGTGCCAGCAGCTTAGTCCGGTCAAGCGACGAGCAGTACTTC. Its translation is CASSLVRSSDEQYF.

This clone was picked up one time. The chain is built from TRBV20-1 and TRBJ2-7, with unresolved D. V was cut by 6 bases and J by 5 bases, with 8 bases left in between. The CDR3 extends over 10 amino acids. Germline CDR1 reads DFQATT; CDR2 reads SNEGSKA (reference sequence). CDR3 sequence reads: CSAPLHEQYF. As DNA, the CDR3 is TGCAGTGCCCCCCTCCACGAGCAGTACTTC.

The chain combines TRBV5-6 with TRBJ1-6; D ambiguous. Germline V gene sequence: CDR1 SGHDT, CDR2 YYEEEE. This CDR3 is built from 13 residues. V lost 2 bases, J lost 5 bases, and 5 bases lay in between. CDR3 nucleotides: TGTGCCAGCAGCTTCGGTCATAATTCACCCCTCCACTTT. Protein product: CASSFGHNSPLHF.

The V gene is TRBV9, the J gene TRBJ1-3; D ambiguous. CDR3 length: 14 amino acids. Germline CDR1 reads SGDLS; CDR2 reads YYNGEE. Deletions cut 3 bases from V and 0 bases from J, with 7 bases between. The CDR3 sequence is CASSAIGSGNTIYF. CDR3 DNA sequence: TGTGCCAGCAGCGCCATCGGCTCTGGAAACACCATATATTTT.

This chain joins TRBV29-1 and TRBJ1-4, with TRBD1 identical over 7 bases. V trimming: 5 bases; J trimming: 6 bases; junction bases outside the gene matches: 6. The CDR3 totals 13 residues. From germline, CDR1 is SQVTM and CDR2 ANQGSEA. CDR3 sequence (DNA): TGCAGCGTTCTCTCCGGGACAGATGAAAAACTGTTTTTT. Its protein is CSVLSGTDEKLFF.

The genes are TRBV9 and TRBJ1-1; 7 bases are a match to TRBD1. Germline values: CDR1 SGDLS, CDR2 YYNGEE. This CDR3 contains 15 residues. V was pared by 0 bases and J by 1 base, with 3 bases of the junction left unmatched. CDR3 nucleotide sequence: TGTGCCAGCAGCGTAGCTCAGGGGGAGAACACTGAAGCTTTCTTT. Amino acid sequence: CASSVAQGENTEAFF.

This rearrangement joins TRBV28 to TRBJ1-2; 7 bases are a match to TRBD1. Per the germline V gene, CDR1 is MDHEN and CDR2 is SYDVKM. CDR3 length equals 14 residues. The V and J ends lost 5 bases and 4 bases, in that order; junction bases with no gene match: 7. CDR3 nucleotides: TGTGCCAGCAGTCGCCGACAGGGAGTCTATGGCTACACCTTC. It specifies CASSRRQGVYGYTF.

The rearrangement uses TRBV7-8 and TRBJ2-5, with D perhaps TRBD2 (5 bases). CDR3 size: 14 residues. Trimming removed 1 base at V and 2 bases at J, with 8 bases between. CDR1 is SGHVS, CDR2 FQNEAQ, per germline. The CDR3: CASSLGTAQETQYF. DNA for the CDR3: TGTGCCAGCAGCTTAGGGACTGCACAAGAGACCCAGTACTTC.

Here the CDR3 reads CASEKAWLSGETQYF. In DNA form, the CDR3 reads TGTGCCAGCGAAAAGGCCTGGCTCTCGGGAGAGACCCAGTACTTC. The chain uses TRBV28 and TRBJ2-5, with no clear D. With 8 bases removed from V and 4 bases from J, the gap between germline ends came to 20 bases. Germline V CDR1 and CDR2: MDHEN, SYDVKM. The CDR3 consists of 15 residues.

The V call is TRBV29-1, the J call TRBJ2-2, with D tentatively TRBD2 (6 bases). The germline V and J ends were trimmed by 0 bases and 5 bases, with 10 bases remaining between them. Germline CDR1 and CDR2: SQVTM and ANQGSEA. There are 14 residues in the CDR3. The CDR3 bases are TGCAGCGTTGAAGATCAAGCGGGTACCGGGGAGCTGTTTTTT. It is translated as CSVEDQAGTGELFF.

This chain links TRBV6-1 with TRBJ1-1; D gene uncertain. Trimming took off 6 bases at V and 7 bases at J, with 15 bases between the two ends. This CDR3 has 13 amino acids. CDR1 is MNHNS, CDR2 SASEGT, per germline. The CDR3 loop reads CASRARVDGEAFF. The CDR3 bases are TGTGCCAGCAGGGCGCGGGTCGATGGTGAAGCTTTCTTT.

This clone occurred once. This rearrangement joins TRBV27 to TRBJ2-1; 8 bases map to TRBD1. V was clipped by 3 bases and J by 5 bases; unmatched bases: 3. The CDR3 sequence is 14 residues long. Germline V gives CDR1 MNHEY, CDR2 SMNVEV (reference sequence). Written as DNA, the CDR3 is TGTGCCAGCAGTTTCTTGGGACAGGACAATGAGCAGTTCTTC. It codes for CASSFLGQDNEQFF.

The chain carries TRBV7-9 and TRBJ2-2; 10 nucleotides align to TRBD1. CDR1 and CDR2 from the germline V gene are SEHNR and FQNEAQ (reference sequence). The CDR3 sequence is 16 residues long. Trimming removed 5 bases from V and 2 bases from J; junction bases left unmatched: 5. The CDR3 coding sequence is TGTGCCAGCAGCATAGGACAGGGGGGAAACACCGGGGAGCTGTTTTTT. Its protein is CASSIGQGGNTGELFF.

The V and J genes are TRBV28 and TRBJ1-2; D remains ambiguous. Germline CDR1 reads MDHEN; CDR2 reads SYDVKM. CDR3 length: 13 amino acids. V lost 5 bases and J 3 bases, leaving 10 bases between the germline ends. Here the CDR3 DNA reads TGTGCCAGCAGTCCCAGAGGAGACTATGGCTACACCTTC. Amino acids: CASSPRGDYGYTF.

The V and J genes are TRBV9 and TRBJ1-5; 10 positions match TRBD1. The CDR3 loop spans 16 amino acids. The J segment lost 5 bases and the V segment lost 2 bases, leaving 7 bases of the junction unmatched. Germline assignment: CDR1 SGDLS and CDR2 YYNGEE. CDR3 sequence: CASSVGSGTGDQPQHF. CDR3 coding DNA: TGTGCCAGCAGCGTTGGTAGCGGGACAGGGGATCAGCCCCAGCATTTT.

The rearrangement links TRBV29-1 to TRBJ2-5, with 8 bases fitting TRBD2. CDR3 length: 13 amino acids. After removal of 7 bases from V and 5 bases from J, the junction contained 9 bases not matched to a gene. The germline V gene encodes CDR1 SQVTM and CDR2 ANQGSEA. The CDR3 here is CSGNGGAGETQYF. CDR3 DNA sequence: TGCAGCGGCAACGGGGGGGCCGGGGAGACCCAGTACTTC.

This clone was detected only once. This chain uses TRBV2 with TRBJ2-1; 8 bases match TRBD2. Germline loops: CDR1 SNHLY, CDR2 FYNNEI. V was clipped by 4 bases and J by 5 bases; unmatched bases: 7. The length of the CDR3 is 15 residues. The CDR3 spells CASSGSSGRNNEQFF. In DNA, the CDR3 is TGTGCCAGCAGTGGGTCTAGCGGGCGAAACAATGAGCAGTTCTTC.

In this sample, this clone turned up once. The chain links TRBV6-5 to TRBJ1-2; D is unclear. This CDR3 contains 14 residues. CDR1 and CDR2 from the germline V gene are MNHEY and SVGAGI. V was trimmed by 7 bases and J by 5 bases, leaving 17 bases between them. The CDR3 DNA follows: TGTGCCAGCAAATACGATTCGGGAGAGTATGGCTACACCTTC. Residues: CASKYDSGEYGYTF.

V gene TRBV27 combines with J gene TRBJ1-3; no reliable D call. Trimming took off 5 bases at V and 0 bases at J, with 11 bases between the two ends. In germline, CDR1 is MNHEY, CDR2 SMNVEV (reference sequence). The CDR3 length is 15 residues. The CDR3: CASSLNINSGNTIYF. The CDR3 coding sequence is TGTGCCAGCAGTCTAAATATCAACTCTGGAAACACCATATATTTT.